The clone carrying this T cell receptor (beta chain) came up a few times. Its antigen is currently unknown. This sample is part of a study of CD8 T cells in ankylosing spondylitis. Findings and limits, study-wide: One TCR beta motif, made up of under ten highly homologous variants, appeared characteristic of ankylosing spondylitis blood. Matched synovial fluid from ankylosing spondylitis patients was reported to be enriched for disease-linked clones.

Each TCR beta library was made by quantitative 5'-RACE that incorporated molecular barcodes. TCRdb called the 5' RACE reads again in MiXCR, with one record for every CDR3 protein. The sample consists of hundreds of thousands of distinct CDR3 sequences, 12% of them appearing once. The CDR3 length is 16 residues. CDR1 SGHRS and CDR2 YFSETQ come from the germline V gene. V gave up 1 base and J gave up 3 bases, with 13 bases separating them. This TCR was sampled from a male donor with ankylosing spondylitis. This chain uses TRBV5-1 with TRBJ2-2, with D tentatively TRBD1 or TRBD2 (5 bases each). The sample was blood, either unsorted or a sorted T cell fraction (not recorded which). CDR3 in amino acids: CASSLLGGADTGELFF. CDR3 coding DNA: TGCGCCAGCAGCTTGCTTGGGGGTGCAGACACCGGGGAGCTGTTTTTT.